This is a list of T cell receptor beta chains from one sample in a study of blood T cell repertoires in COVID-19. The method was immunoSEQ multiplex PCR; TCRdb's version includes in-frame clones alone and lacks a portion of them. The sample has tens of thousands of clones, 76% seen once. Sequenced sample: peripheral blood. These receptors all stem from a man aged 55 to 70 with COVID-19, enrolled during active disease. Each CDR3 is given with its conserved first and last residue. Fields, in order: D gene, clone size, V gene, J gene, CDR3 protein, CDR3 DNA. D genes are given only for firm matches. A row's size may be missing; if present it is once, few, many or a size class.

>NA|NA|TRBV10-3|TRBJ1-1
CAIRQMNTEAFF
TGTGCCATCAGACAGATGAACACTGAAGCTTTCTTT
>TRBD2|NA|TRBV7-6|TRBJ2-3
CASSLEGGRFPALEYF
TGTGCCAGCAGCTTAGAAGGCGGGAGGTTTCCAGCGTTGGAGTATTTT
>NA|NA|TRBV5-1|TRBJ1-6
CASSLRAGDTSPLHF
TGCGCCAGCAGCTTGAGGGCAGGGGATACTTCACCCCTCCACTTT
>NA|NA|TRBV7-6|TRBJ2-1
CASSIQESSYNEQFF
TGTGCCAGCAGTATACAGGAGTCCTCCTACAATGAGCAGTTCTTC
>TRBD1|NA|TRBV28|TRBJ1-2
CASRVPGQPTGGYTF
TGTGCCAGCAGAGTCCCGGGACAGCCCACGGGTGGCTACACCTTC
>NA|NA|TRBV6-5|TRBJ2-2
CASSRDTYTGELFF
TGTGCCAGCAGTCGGGACACCTACACCGGGGAGCTGTTTTTT
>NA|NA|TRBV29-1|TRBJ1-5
CSARGTGQPQHF
TGCAGCGCAAGAGGTACAGGGCAGCCCCAGCATTTT
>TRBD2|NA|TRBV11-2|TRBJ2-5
CASSFERGGRETQYF
TGTGCCAGCAGTTTCGAGCGGGGGGGCCGTGAGACCCAGTACTTC
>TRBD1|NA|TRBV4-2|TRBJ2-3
CASSQAGGVDTQYF
TGTGCCTCCAGCCAGGCAGGGGGCGTGGATACGCAGTATTTT
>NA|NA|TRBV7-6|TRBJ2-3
CASGSSRVNTQYF
TGTGCCAGCGGATCCTCGAGGGTTAATACGCAGTATTTT
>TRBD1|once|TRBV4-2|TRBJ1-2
CASSQDRGLGGYTF
TGTGCCAGCAGCCAGGACAGGGGGCTGGGTGGCTACACCTTC
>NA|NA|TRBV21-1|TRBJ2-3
CASRTIYTDTQYF
TGTGCCAGCAGAACCATCTACACAGATACGCAGTATTTT
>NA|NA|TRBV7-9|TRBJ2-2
CASSSDSKSPGELFF
TGTGCCAGCAGCTCGGACAGCAAGAGTCCCGGGGAGCTGTTTTTT
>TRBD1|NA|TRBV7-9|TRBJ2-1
CASSHRPGQGNNEQFF
TGTGCCAGCAGCCACAGGCCGGGACAGGGTAACAATGAGCAGTTCTTC
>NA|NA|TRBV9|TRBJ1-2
CASSVAGVDGYTF
TGTGCCAGCAGCGTAGCAGGGGTGGATGGCTACACCTTC
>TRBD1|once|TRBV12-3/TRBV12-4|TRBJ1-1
CASRPPGGLAFF
TGTGCCAGCAGACCGCCAGGGGGCCTAGCTTTCTTT
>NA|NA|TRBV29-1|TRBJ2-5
CSVVEANQETQYF
TGCAGCGTGGTCGAAGCTAACCAAGAGACCCAGTACTTC
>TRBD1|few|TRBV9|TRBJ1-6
CASSVQPGQSNSPLHF
TGTGCCAGCAGCGTCCAACCGGGACAGTCTAATTCACCCCTCCACTTT
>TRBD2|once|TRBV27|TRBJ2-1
CASSLSQPSGYEQFF
TGTGCCAGCAGTTTATCGCAGCCTAGCGGCTATGAGCAGTTCTTC
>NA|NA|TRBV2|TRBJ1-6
CASSSRTGLDSPLHF
TGTGCCAGCAGTTCCCGGACGGGGTTGGATTCACCCCTCCACTTT
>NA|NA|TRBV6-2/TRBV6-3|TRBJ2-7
CASSYPVPGEQYF
TGTGCCAGCAGTTACCCCGTTCCAGGGGAGCAGTACTTC
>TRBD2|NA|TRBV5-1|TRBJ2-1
CASSSGLAGGVQFF
TGCGCCAGCAGCTCCGGACTAGCGGGGGGGGTGCAGTTCTTC
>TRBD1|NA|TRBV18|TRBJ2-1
CASSRTGTAYNEQFF
TGTGCCAGCTCGAGGACCGGGACAGCCTACAATGAGCAGTTCTTC
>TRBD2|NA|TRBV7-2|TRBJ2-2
CASSPGLAGRTGELFF
TGTGCCAGCAGCCCCGGACTAGCGGGTAGGACCGGGGAGCTGTTTTTT
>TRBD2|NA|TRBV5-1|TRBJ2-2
CASSLDPGGLTGELFF
TGCGCCAGCAGCTTGGATCCGGGGGGGCTCACCGGGGAGCTGTTTTTT
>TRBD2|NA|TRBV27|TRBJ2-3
CASSLTGLAGSDTQYF
TGTGCCAGCAGTTTAACGGGACTAGCGGGATCAGATACGCAGTATTTT
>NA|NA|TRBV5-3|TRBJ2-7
CARTYEQYF
TGTGCCAGAACGTACGAGCAGTACTTC
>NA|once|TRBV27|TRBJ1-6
CASFSGHTNSPLHF
TGTGCCAGCTTCTCAGGACATACCAATTCACCCCTCCACTTT
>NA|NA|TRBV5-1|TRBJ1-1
CASSWGSGDTEAFF
TGCGCCAGCAGCTGGGGGTCGGGGGACACTGAAGCTTTCTTT
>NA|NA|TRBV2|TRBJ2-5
CASSPDSQETQYF
TGTGCCAGCAGTCCTGACAGTCAAGAGACCCAGTACTTC
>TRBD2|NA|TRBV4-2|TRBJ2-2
CASSHSGGPNTGELFF
TGTGCCAGCAGCCATAGCGGGGGCCCCAACACCGGGGAGCTGTTTTTT
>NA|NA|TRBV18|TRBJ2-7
CASSHKQQTVRVAYEQYF
TGTGCCAGCTCACACAAACAGCAGACAGTCCGTGTCGCCTACGAGCAGTACTTC
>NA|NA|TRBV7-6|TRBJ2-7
CASSEGTTYEQYF
TGTGCCTCATCAGAGGGCACAACCTACGAGCAGTACTTC
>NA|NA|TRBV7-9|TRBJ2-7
CASSPGSLGYEQYF
TGTGCCAGCAGCCCCGGGAGTCTAGGCTACGAGCAGTACTTC
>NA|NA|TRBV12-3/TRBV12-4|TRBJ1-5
CASGRGDQPQHF
TGTGCCAGCGGTCGGGGGGATCAGCCCCAGCATTTT
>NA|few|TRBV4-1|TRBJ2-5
CASSQIRGETQYF
TGCGCCAGCAGCCAAATCCGAGGGGAGACCCAGTACTTC
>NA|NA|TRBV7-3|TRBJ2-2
CASSQGPGGELFF
TGTGCCAGCAGCCAGGGCCCCGGCGGGGAGCTGTTTTTT
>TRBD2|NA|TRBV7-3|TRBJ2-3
CASSFPSSSGGADTQYF
TGTGCCAGCAGCTTCCCCAGTTCGAGCGGGGGGGCAGATACGCAGTATTTT
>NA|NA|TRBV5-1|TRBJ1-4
CASSDGEPTNEKLFF
TGCGCCAGCAGCGATGGAGAGCCAACTAATGAAAAACTGTTTTTT
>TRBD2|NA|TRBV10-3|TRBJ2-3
CAIRPGLAETDTQYF
TGTGCCATCAGACCGGGACTAGCGGAAACAGATACGCAGTATTTT
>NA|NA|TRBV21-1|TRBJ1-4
CASGSWDLRTNEKLFF
TGTGCCAGCGGATCGTGGGACTTGAGGACTAATGAAAAACTGTTTTTT
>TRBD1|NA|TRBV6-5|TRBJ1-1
CASSYAGQVNTEAFF
TGTGCCAGCAGTTACGCGGGACAGGTGAACACTGAAGCTTTCTTT
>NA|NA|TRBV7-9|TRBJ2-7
CASSLGSYEQYF
TGTGCCAGCAGCTTGGGCAGCTACGAGCAGTACTTC
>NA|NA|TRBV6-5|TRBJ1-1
CASPRGINTEAFF
TGTGCCAGCCCGCGGGGGATAAACACTGAAGCTTTCTTT